This T cell receptor (beta chain) was recovered during a study of cytomegalovirus exposure and HLA in healthy donors. As for the study in general: One earlier analysis, a look at 180 million or so T cells, found some 110 million unique TCR beta sequences. HLA-typed donors were the source of around 80 million unique TCRs, which an early data release held. The study placed 70% to 90% of its approximately 400 genotyped donors in the Caucasian-associated ancestry cluster.

Broader study findings: Upon later analysis, HLA-associated TCR beta chains proved more clonally expanded than other, equally common chains.

A multiplex PCR was run with 60 Vbeta primers and 13 Jbeta primers. The data were produced by immunoSEQ multiplex PCR, yet TCRdb's version contains in-frame clones alone and is incomplete. Among about 140,000 clones listed, roughly 80% were seen once. The V gene's germline CDR1 is MNHEY and CDR2 SMNVEV (reference sequence). The V gene lost 6 bases and the J gene lost 1 base, with 6 bases spanning the gap. The CDR3 covers 12 residues. This clone showed up just a few times. Its antigen remains unidentified. This receptor was identified in a female donor in good health and CMV-seronegative. The rearrangement joins TRBV27 to TRBJ1-1, with unresolved D. Sequencing was done on a sample of PBMCs. Here the CDR3 DNA reads TGTGCCAGCAGCCCTCCGAACACTGAAGCTTTCTTT. Its translation: CASSPPNTEAFF.